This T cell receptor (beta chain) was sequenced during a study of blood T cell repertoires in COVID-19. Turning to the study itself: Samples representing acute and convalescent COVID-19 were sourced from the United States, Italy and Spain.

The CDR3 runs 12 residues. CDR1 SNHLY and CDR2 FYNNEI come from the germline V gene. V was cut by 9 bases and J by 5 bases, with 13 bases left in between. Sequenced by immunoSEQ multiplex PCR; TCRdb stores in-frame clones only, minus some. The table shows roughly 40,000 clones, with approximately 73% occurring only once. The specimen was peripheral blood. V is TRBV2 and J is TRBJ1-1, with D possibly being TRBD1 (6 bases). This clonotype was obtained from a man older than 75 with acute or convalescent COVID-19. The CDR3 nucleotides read TGTGCCAGTTGGGGTAGGGGGACTGAAGCTTTCTTT. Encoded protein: CASWGRGTEAFF.